A selection of T cell receptor beta chains follows, all from one sample in a study of blood T cells in healthy people across ages. A single record per CDR3 protein comes from TCRdb applying MiXCR to the 5' RACE reads. The sample records about 720,000 distinct CDR3 sequences, approximately 22% being singletons. Sequencing was performed on blood. These TCRs come from a man between 65 and 85 years old in good health. CDR3s include the opening cysteine and the closing phenylalanine or tryptophan. A D gene is named only where the DNA matches it firmly. Some rows have no size entry. The others give once, few or many, or a class for an expanded clone.

v_call	d_call	clone_size	cdr3_length	j_call	cdr3_nt	cdr3_aa
TRBV20-1	.	few	13	TRBJ2-5	TGCAGTGCGGACCGACAGGTTCAAGAGACCCAGTACTTC	CSADRQVQETQYF
TRBV2	TRBD2	.	16	TRBJ2-3	TGTGCCAGCATCCCCGGACTAGCGGGGAACCAGGGTACGCAGTATTTT	CASIPGLAGNQGTQYF
TRBV3-1	.	.	13	TRBJ1-4	TGTGCCAGCAGCCAACGTCAAAACGAAAAACTGTTTTTT	CASSQRQNEKLFF
TRBV20-1	TRBD2	.	13	TRBJ2-1	TGCAGTGCTAGAGTAGGACTAGCCAATGAGCAGTTCTTC	CSARVGLANEQFF
TRBV7-2	.	few	13	TRBJ2-3	TGTGCCAGCAGCTTAGAGGAAGTGGGGGTGCAGTATTTT	CASSLEEVGVQYF
TRBV3-1	.	.	14	TRBJ2-7	TGTGCCAGCAGCCAAGCGCCTGGAGGGTACGAGCAGTACTTC	CASSQAPGGYEQYF
TRBV7-2	TRBD2	.	16	TRBJ2-3	TGTGCCAGCAGCTCCCCTAGCGGGAGGGTGTCAGATACGCAGTATTTT	CASSSPSGRVSDTQYF
TRBV10-1	.	few	16	TRBJ2-7	TGCGCCAGCAGTGAGTCGAAGGCAGTAAGTAGGGACCAGCAGTACTTC	CASSESKAVSRDQQYF
TRBV5-5	TRBD1	.	17	TRBJ1-3	TGTGCCAGCAGCTTGACGGGACAGTTATTCTCTGGAAACACCATATATTTT	CASSLTGQLFSGNTIYF
TRBV29-1	.	.	13	TRBJ2-3	TGCAGCCCCAGGATAGCCGTCGCAGATACGCAGTATTTT	CSPRIAVADTQYF
TRBV18	.	.	14	TRBJ2-2	TGTGCCAGCTCACCTGGCCAGGACACCGGGGAGCTGTTTTTT	CASSPGQDTGELFF
TRBV21-1	.	.	18	TRBJ1-5	TGTGCCAGCAGCAAAGGTTCATCCAGATTGGATAGCAATCAGCCCCAGCATTTT	CASSKGSSRLDSNQPQHF
TRBV5-1	.	.	16	TRBJ2-3	TGCGCCAACAGCTTAGTACGAGGATCTAGCACAGATGCGCAGTATTTT	CANSLVRGSSTDAQYF
TRBV6-2/TRBV6-3	.	many	12	TRBJ2-5	TGTGCCAGCAGTTACCCTGACAGACAATCTAACTTC	CASSYPDRQSNF
TRBV2	.	few	14	TRBJ1-2	TGTGCCAGCCGAACAAACAGGGACGGGCTTGGCTACACCTTC	CASRTNRDGLGYTF
TRBV12-3/TRBV12-4	TRBD1	few	14	TRBJ2-5	TGTGCCAGCTGTCCGACAGGGTACCAAGAGACCCAGTACTTC	CASCPTGYQETQYF
TRBV11-2	TRBD1	few	16	TRBJ1-1	TGTGCCAGCAGCTCCTATGCGACAGGGAGGAACACTGAAGCTTTCTTT	CASSSYATGRNTEAFF
TRBV12-3/TRBV12-4	TRBD1	few	15	TRBJ1-4	TGTGCCAGCAGTCCCGACAGGGTCTTTAATGAAAAACTGTTTTTT	CASSPDRVFNEKLFF
TRBV6-5	.	.	14	TRBJ1-4	TGTGCCACCTCCATCACTTCAACTAATGAAAAACTGTTTTTT	CATSITSTNEKLFF
TRBV9	TRBD1	.	15	TRBJ1-2	TGTGCCAGCAGTGCCCTGGGGACAGGAGTCTATGGCTACACCTTC	CASSALGTGVYGYTF
TRBV20-1	.	many	14	TRBJ2-3	TGCAGTGCTAGAGTGGGCGGGGCCACAGATACGCAGTATTTT	CSARVGGATDTQYF
TRBV29-1	.	many	13	TRBJ2-5	TGCAGCGTTGAAGGCAGAGTCCAAGAGACCCAGTACTTC	CSVEGRVQETQYF
TRBV6-6	TRBD1	.	16	TRBJ2-3	TGTGCCAGCAGACCCACGGACAGGGGAGGCACAGATACGCAGTATTTT	CASRPTDRGGTDTQYF
TRBV10-3	.	.	13	TRBJ1-1	TGTGCCATCAGTGCAGGAAATGAGTTTGAAGCTTTCTTT	CAISAGNEFEAFF
TRBV6-1	.	few	16	TRBJ2-3	TGTGCCAGCAGTCCCTACGGCCCAGGGTCGACAGATACGCAGTATTTT	CASSPYGPGSTDTQYF
TRBV20-1	TRBD2	.	14	TRBJ2-1	TGCAGTGCGGAGCGGGGGGGCCTTAACAATGAGCAGTTCTTC	CSAERGGLNNEQFF
TRBV19	.	few	12	TRBJ2-6	TGTGCAGGTAGCTCTGGGGCCAACGTCCTGACTTTC	CAGSSGANVLTF
TRBV28	.	.	13	TRBJ2-1	TGTGCCAGCAGTTATGCCTCCTACAATGAGCAGTTCTTC	CASSYASYNEQFF
TRBV11-2	.	few	14	TRBJ1-4	TGTGTCAGCAGCCCTAGGACGGGTTCGGGGAAACTGTTTTTT	CVSSPRTGSGKLFF
TRBV6-2/TRBV6-3	TRBD2	.	14	TRBJ2-3	TGTGCCAGCCAGCGGGAGACCCTAAGGGGTACGCAGTATTTT	CASQRETLRGTQYF
TRBV11-1	TRBD2	.	17	TRBJ2-3	TGTGCCAGCAGTTCCCTGACTAGCGGGGGGGTCCGAGATACGCAGTATTTT	CASSSLTSGGVRDTQYF
TRBV5-6	TRBD1	.	14	TRBJ1-6	TGTGCCAGCAGCTACGGGACAGGGGGCTACCTCCTCCACTTT	CASSYGTGGYLLHF
TRBV5-1	TRBD2	many	15	TRBJ2-1	TGCGCCAGCAGCTTCGGGACTAGCGGTGACAATGAGCAGTTCTTC	CASSFGTSGDNEQFF
TRBV9	.	.	16	TRBJ1-4	TGTGCCAGCAGCGAGGAGTCCAGGGGCCCCGGTGAAAAACTGTTTTTT	CASSEESRGPGEKLFF
TRBV20-1	TRBD2	few	15	TRBJ2-2	TGCAGTGCGGACCCCGGGACTAGAAACACCGGGGAGCTGTTTTTT	CSADPGTRNTGELFF
TRBV7-3	TRBD1	.	16	TRBJ1-1	TGTGCCAGCAGCTTACAGGGGGGAGATGCGAACACTGAAGCTTTCTTT	CASSLQGGDANTEAFF
TRBV12-3/TRBV12-4	TRBD1	.	14	TRBJ1-1	TGTGCCAGCATCAGGGGGGGCGGAAACACTGAAGCTTTCTTT	CASIRGGGNTEAFF
TRBV11-2	.	.	15	TRBJ2-3	TGTGCCAGCAGCTCCAGTCGGCGGGGCACAGATACGCAGTATTTT	CASSSSRRGTDTQYF
TRBV13	.	.	12	TRBJ2-3	TGTGCCAGCAGCTCAACCGACGCCGCGCAGTATTTT	CASSSTDAAQYF
TRBV9	TRBD2	.	18	TRBJ2-1	TGTGCCAGCAGCGTAGAGGTTGGGAGGAGCGGGAGCTACAATGAGCAGTTCTTC	CASSVEVGRSGSYNEQFF
TRBV3-1	.	.	16	TRBJ2-1	TGTGCCAGCAGCCAGGGGAGAGGTATTGCCCACAATGAGCAGTTCTTC	CASSQGRGIAHNEQFF
TRBV5-1	.	many	13	TRBJ1-1	TGCGCCAGCAGTGGGCAGGGCAAGTTTGGGGCTTTCTTT	CASSGQGKFGAFF
TRBV11-2	TRBD2	.	16	TRBJ2-3	TGTGCCAGCAGCTTAGGACTAGCGGGCGTGGGAGATACGCAGTATTTT	CASSLGLAGVGDTQYF
TRBV20-1	.	.	13	TRBJ1-4	TGCAGTGCTCCTCGGGCAGGGGAGGAAAAACTGTTTTTT	CSAPRAGEEKLFF
TRBV18	TRBD2	.	14	TRBJ2-1	TGTGCCAGCTCACCCACTAGCGGGATTAATGAGCAGTTCTTC	CASSPTSGINEQFF
TRBV7-7	.	.	13	TRBJ2-5	TGTGCTAGCAGCCCAGTGGGGGTCGAGACCCAGTACTTC	CASSPVGVETQYF
TRBV7-8	.	.	15	TRBJ1-5	TGTGCCAGCAGCTTCGATGGCAGGCGAAATCAGCCCCAGCATTTT	CASSFDGRRNQPQHF
TRBV9	.	few	14	TRBJ2-5	TGTGCCAGCAGCGTAGCGCGGGACCGAGAGACCCAGTACTTC	CASSVARDRETQYF
TRBV20-1	.	few	14	TRBJ2-1	TGCAGTGCAATCGGGGATAACCCCTACAATGAGCAGTTCTTC	CSAIGDNPYNEQFF
TRBV7-2	TRBD2	.	13	TRBJ2-1	TGTGCCAGCAGCTTAGAACTAGCGAGGGAGCAGTTCTTC	CASSLELAREQFF
TRBV18	TRBD1	few	15	TRBJ1-5	TGTGCCAGCTCACAAGGGGGCCCTAGCAATCAGCCCCAGCATTTT	CASSQGGPSNQPQHF
TRBV5-1	.	.	15	TRBJ2-2	TGCGCCAGCAGCGGCCGGGACCCCCAGACCGGGGAGCTGTTTTTT	CASSGRDPQTGELFF
TRBV4-1	.	many	17	TRBJ2-1	TGCGCCAGCAGCCAAGACTCCTCTCTTAGGAGGTACAATGAGCAGTTCTTC	CASSQDSSLRRYNEQFF
TRBV12-3/TRBV12-4	.	.	12	TRBJ1-5	TGTGCCAGCAGAATGGCCGGTCAGCCCCAGCATTTT	CASRMAGQPQHF
TRBV19	TRBD2	.	15	TRBJ2-1	TGTGCCAGTAGCACCGGGACTAGCGCTTACAATGAGCAGTTCTTC	CASSTGTSAYNEQFF